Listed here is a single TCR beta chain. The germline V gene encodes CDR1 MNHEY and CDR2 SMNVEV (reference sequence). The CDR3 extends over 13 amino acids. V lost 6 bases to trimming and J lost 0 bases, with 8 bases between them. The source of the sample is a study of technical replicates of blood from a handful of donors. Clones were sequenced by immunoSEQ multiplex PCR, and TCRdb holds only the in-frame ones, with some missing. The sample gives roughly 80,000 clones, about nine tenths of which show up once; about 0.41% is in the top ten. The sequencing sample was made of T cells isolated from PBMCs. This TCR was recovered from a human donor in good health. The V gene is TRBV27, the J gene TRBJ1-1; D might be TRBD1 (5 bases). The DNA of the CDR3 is TGTGCCAGCAGGGGGCAAGTGAACACTGAAGCTTTCTTT. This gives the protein CASRGQVNTEAFF.